This TCR beta chain comes out of a study of T cells in Graves' hyperthyroidism and ophthalmopathy. Looking at the study overall: Blood from the periphery was taken at initial diagnosis, before any treatment.

The V end was cut by 2 bases, the J end by 4 bases, with 11 bases between. The CDR3 is 13 residues long. Germline CDR1 DFQATT, CDR2 SNEGSKA (reference sequence). This clonotype was observed a few times. What it binds is not known. The study, taken as a whole, reports: Onset of ophthalmopathy came a median around 7.1 months after the model predicted it.

It was RNA transcripts that yielded the amplified TCR beta CDR3 regions. During a first-round RT-PCR of the TCR CDR3, the HTBI primer set was used. TCRdb re-called the multiplex PCR reads with MiXCR, one entry per CDR3 protein. The table records some 530,000 distinct CDR3 sequences, 22% of them present only once. Patients were excluded because of uncontrolled infection, other autoimmune disease, pregnancy or lactation. Fresh peripheral blood, more than 8 ml of it, supplied the PBMCs. The chain carries TRBV20-1 and TRBJ1-2; D gene unclear. The material sequenced was blood. This receptor was obtained from a woman in her seventies with Graves' ophthalmopathy. The CDR3 bases are TGCAGTGCTAGAAGTTCGACAACCTATGGCTACACCTTC. Its protein is CSARSSTTYGYTF.